Given below is one T cell receptor beta chain in context. The CDR3 extends over 16 amino acids. Germline V gives CDR1 SEHNR, CDR2 FQNEAQ (reference sequence). Trimming left V 1 base short and J 1 base short, with 12 bases between. This specimen comes from a study of blood T cell repertoires in COVID-19. Across the whole study: Italy, Spain and the United States were the sources of the convalescent and acute COVID-19 samples. T cells, B-cell-depleted T cells, or PBMCs supplied cDNA or gDNA.

How the authors handled the data: How many nucleated cells were present was estimated from reference gene primer amplification. Profiled with immunoSEQ multiplex PCR; TCRdb holds only in-frame clones, not every one. V and J calls and clone size are as listed in that table; D and trimming were resolved from the DNA. Altogether 250,000 to 300,000 clones are present, 80% to 90% being singletons, with the ten largest covering approximately 10%. Sequenced material: peripheral blood. The clonotype comes from an older woman with acute or convalescent COVID-19. The rearrangement uses TRBV7-9 and TRBJ2-3; D uncertain. For the CDR3, the DNA is TGTGCCAGCAGCTTAGTAGTGTCGCCGGGCACAGATACGCAGTATTTT. It is translated as CASSLVVSPGTDTQYF.